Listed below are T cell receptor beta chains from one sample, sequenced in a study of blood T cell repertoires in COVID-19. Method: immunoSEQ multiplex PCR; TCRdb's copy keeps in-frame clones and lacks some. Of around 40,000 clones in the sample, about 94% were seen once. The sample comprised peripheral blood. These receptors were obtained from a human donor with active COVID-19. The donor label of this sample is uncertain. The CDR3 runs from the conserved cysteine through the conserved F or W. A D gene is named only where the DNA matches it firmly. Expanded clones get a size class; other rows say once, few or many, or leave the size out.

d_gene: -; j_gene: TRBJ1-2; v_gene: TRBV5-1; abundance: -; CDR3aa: CASSFDKSYGYTF; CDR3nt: TGCGCCAGCAGCTTTGACAAATCATATGGCTACACCTTC
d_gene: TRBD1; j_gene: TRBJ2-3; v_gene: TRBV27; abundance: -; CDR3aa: CASSYQTGGEDTQYF; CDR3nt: TGTGCCAGCAGTTACCAGACAGGGGGGGAGGATACGCAGTATTTT
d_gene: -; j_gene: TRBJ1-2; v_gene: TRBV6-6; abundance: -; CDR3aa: CASSYAEDYGYTF; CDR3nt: TGTGCCAGCAGTTACGCGGAGGACTATGGCTACACCTTC
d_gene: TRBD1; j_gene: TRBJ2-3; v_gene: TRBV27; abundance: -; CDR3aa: CASSSGQGSDTQYF; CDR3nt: TGTGCCAGCAGTTCGGGACAGGGCTCAGATACGCAGTATTTT
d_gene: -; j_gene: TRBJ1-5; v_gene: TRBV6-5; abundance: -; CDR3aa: CASRRDTKADQPQHF; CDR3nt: TGTGCCAGCAGAAGGGACACGAAAGCAGATCAGCCCCAGCATTTT
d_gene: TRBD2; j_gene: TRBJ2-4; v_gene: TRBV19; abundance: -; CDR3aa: CASSRQRGGKNIQYF; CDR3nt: TGTGCCAGTAGTCGCCAGCGGGGGGGAAAAAACATTCAGTACTTC
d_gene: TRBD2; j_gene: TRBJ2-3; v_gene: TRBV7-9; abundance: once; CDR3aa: CASSPTSGRIRGTDTQYF; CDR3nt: TGTGCCAGCAGCCCGACTAGCGGGAGGATTCGAGGCACAGATACGCAGTATTTT
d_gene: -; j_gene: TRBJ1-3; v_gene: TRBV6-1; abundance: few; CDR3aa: CASSESPLSGNTIYF; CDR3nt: TGTGCCAGCAGTGAATCTCCTCTCTCTGGAAACACCATATATTTT
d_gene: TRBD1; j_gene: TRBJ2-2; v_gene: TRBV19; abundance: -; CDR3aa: CASSTRGPRNTGELFF; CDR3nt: TGTGCCAGTAGTACCAGGGGGCCGAGGAACACCGGGGAGCTGTTTTTT
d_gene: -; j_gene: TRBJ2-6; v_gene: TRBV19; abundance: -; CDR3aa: CASRAGTGANVLTF; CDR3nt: TGTGCCAGCAGAGCGGGTACGGGGGCCAACGTCCTGACTTTC
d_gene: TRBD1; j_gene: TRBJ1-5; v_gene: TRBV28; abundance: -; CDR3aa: CASSPSGQGKYQPQHF; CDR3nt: TGTGCCAGCAGCCCCTCCGGACAGGGAAAGTATCAGCCCCAGCATTTT
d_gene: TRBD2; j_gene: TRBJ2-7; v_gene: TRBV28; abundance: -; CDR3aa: CASRTTGTSFQSYF; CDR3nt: TGTGCCAGCAGAACTACCGGGACTAGCTTTCAGTCGTACTTC
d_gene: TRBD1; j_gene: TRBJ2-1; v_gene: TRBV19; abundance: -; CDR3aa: CASGDTGGYNEQFF; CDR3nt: TGTGCCAGTGGAGACACAGGGGGGTACAATGAGCAGTTCTTC
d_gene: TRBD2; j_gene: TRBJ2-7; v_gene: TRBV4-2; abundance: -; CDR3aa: CASSQDRASGVGSYEQYF; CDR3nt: TGTGCCAGCAGCCAAGATAGGGCTAGCGGGGTAGGGTCCTACGAGCAGTACTTC
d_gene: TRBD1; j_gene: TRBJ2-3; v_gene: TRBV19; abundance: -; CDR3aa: CASSMPRGTGSVTDTQYF; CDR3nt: TGTGCCAGTAGTATGCCCCGGGGGACAGGGAGCGTCACAGATACGCAGTATTTT
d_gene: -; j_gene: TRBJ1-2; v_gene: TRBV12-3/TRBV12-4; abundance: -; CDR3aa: CASSPGQNYGYTF; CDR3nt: TGTGCCAGCAGTCCGGGTCAGAACTATGGCTACACCTTC
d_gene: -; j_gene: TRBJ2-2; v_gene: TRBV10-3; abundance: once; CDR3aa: CAISEPRMTGTGELFF; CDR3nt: TGTGCCATCAGTGAGCCGCGGATGACTGGCACCGGGGAGCTGTTTTTT
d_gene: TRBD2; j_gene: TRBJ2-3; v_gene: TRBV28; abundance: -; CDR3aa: CASSFMTSYITDTQYF; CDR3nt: TGTGCCAGCAGTTTTATGACTAGCTATATCACAGATACGCAGTATTTT
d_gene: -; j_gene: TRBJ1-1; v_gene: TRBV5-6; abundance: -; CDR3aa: CASSRGFMNTEAFF; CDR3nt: TGTGCCAGCAGCCGGGGGTTCATGAACACTGAAGCTTTCTTT
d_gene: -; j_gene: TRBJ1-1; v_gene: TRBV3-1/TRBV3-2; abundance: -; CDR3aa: CASSQVGANTEAFF; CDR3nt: TGTGCCAGCAGCCAAGTGGGAGCGAACACTGAAGCTTTCTTT
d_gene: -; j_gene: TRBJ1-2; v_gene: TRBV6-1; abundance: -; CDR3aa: CASSDQGYGYTF; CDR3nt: TGTGCCAGCAGTGACCAGGGCTATGGCTACACCTTC
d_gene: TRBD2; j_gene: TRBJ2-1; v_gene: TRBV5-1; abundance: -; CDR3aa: CASSLAGTSLLENNEQFF; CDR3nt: TGCGCCAGCAGCTTGGCTGGGACTAGCCTACTCGAAAACAATGAGCAGTTCTTC
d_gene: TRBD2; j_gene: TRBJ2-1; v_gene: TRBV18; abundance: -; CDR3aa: CASSPPFGGRAIVNEQFF; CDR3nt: TGTGCCAGCTCACCACCGTTCGGCGGGAGGGCCATAGTGAATGAGCAGTTCTTC
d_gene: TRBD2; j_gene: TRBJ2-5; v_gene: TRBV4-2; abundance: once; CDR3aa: CASSHVLAGGLETQYF; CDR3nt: TGTGCCAGCAGCCACGTCCTGGCGGGGGGCTTGGAGACCCAGTACTTC